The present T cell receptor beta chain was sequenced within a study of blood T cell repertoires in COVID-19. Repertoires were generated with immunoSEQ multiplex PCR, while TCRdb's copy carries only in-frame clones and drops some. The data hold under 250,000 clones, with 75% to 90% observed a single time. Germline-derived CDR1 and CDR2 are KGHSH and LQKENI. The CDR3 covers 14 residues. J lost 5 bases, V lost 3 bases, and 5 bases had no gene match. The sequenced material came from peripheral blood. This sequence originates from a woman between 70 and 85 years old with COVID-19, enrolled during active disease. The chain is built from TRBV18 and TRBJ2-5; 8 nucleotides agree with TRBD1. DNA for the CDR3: TGTGCCAGCTCACCGTCAGGGGGCGGTGAGACCCAGTACTTC. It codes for CASSPSGGGETQYF. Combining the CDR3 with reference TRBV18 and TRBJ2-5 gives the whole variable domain NAGVMQNPRHLVRRRGQEARLRCSPMKGHSHVYWYRQLPEEGLKFMVYLQKENIIDESGMPKERFSAEFPKEGPSILRIQQVVRGDSAAYFCASSPSGGGETQYFGPGTRLLVL.